These T cell receptor beta chains were read from a single sample in a study of blood T cell repertoires in COVID-19. Sequencing used immunoSEQ multiplex PCR; TCRdb keeps in-frame clones, though not all of them. The sample has a few hundred thousand clones; around 88% are singletons. The specimen sequenced was peripheral blood. The origin of the receptors is a woman between 45 and 65 years old with acute or convalescent COVID-19. The CDR3 runs from the conserved cysteine through the conserved F or W. A D gene is named only where the DNA matches it firmly. Not every row has a clone size; where given, it reads once, few, many or a size class.

>TRBV7-2|NA|TRBJ1-2|once
TGTGCCAGCAGCTTAAGGCAGGGTAGTGGCTACACCTTC
CASSLRQGSGYTF
>TRBV24-1|TRBD1|TRBJ2-1|NA
TGTGCCACCAGTGACCCGGGGACAGGAGCTGCTGAGCAGTTCTTC
CATSDPGTGAAEQFF
>TRBV5-8|NA|TRBJ1-4|NA
TGTGCCAGCAGTTCTCGGAGCGGGGGTGAAAAACTGTTTTTT
CASSSRSGGEKLFF
>TRBV28|TRBD1|TRBJ1-1|NA
TGTGCCAGCAGACAAACAGGGGGCGTTACGGTCATTGAAGCTTTCTTT
CASRQTGGVTVIEAFF
>TRBV19|NA|TRBJ2-7|NA
TGTGCCAGACTCTTCAGGGTCTCCTACGAGCAGTACTTC
CARLFRVSYEQYF
>TRBV2|TRBD1|TRBJ1-2|NA
TGTGCCACCCAGGGACAGGGAGGGCTCGGCTACACCTTC
CATQGQGGLGYTF
>TRBV7-9|TRBD1|TRBJ1-1|once
TGTGCCAGCAGCATCGGACAGGGGGTAACTGAAGCTTTCTTT
CASSIGQGVTEAFF
>TRBV7-3|NA|TRBJ1-2|NA
TGTGCCAGCAGCTTCGGGTTGGACTATGGCTACACCTTC
CASSFGLDYGYTF
>TRBV28|NA|TRBJ1-5|NA
TGTGCCAGCAGTTTCTTACAGGATAATCAGCCCCAGCATTTT
CASSFLQDNQPQHF
>TRBV10-3|TRBD2|TRBJ2-3|NA
TGTGCCATCAGTAGCGGGGCCGAAGATACGCAGTATTTT
CAISSGAEDTQYF
>TRBV3-1/TRBV3-2|TRBD1|TRBJ1-2|NA
TGTGCCAGCACCTCTGGGACAGACTATGGCTACACCTTC
CASTSGTDYGYTF
>TRBV4-1|TRBD2|TRBJ2-1|NA
TGCGCCAGCAGCCCAAGTCGTCTCCTAGCGGGAATCAATGAGCAGTTCTTC
CASSPSRLLAGINEQFF
>TRBV5-1|TRBD1|TRBJ1-1|NA
TGCGCCAGCAGCGCGAGGGGGCCGATGAGGATTATGAACACTGAAGCTTTCTTT
CASSARGPMRIMNTEAFF
>TRBV4-3|TRBD1|TRBJ2-5|NA
TGCGCCAGCAGCCAAGACAGGGGGCGGGAGACCCAGTACTTC
CASSQDRGRETQYF
>TRBV7-2|TRBD2|TRBJ2-7|few
TGTGCCAGCAGCTTAAGCGGGGACGAGCAGTACTTC
CASSLSGDEQYF
>TRBV11-2|TRBD1|TRBJ1-1|NA
TGTGCCAGCAAGACCACAGGGGGTCGGGAGAACACTGAAGCTTTCTTT
CASKTTGGRENTEAFF
>TRBV2|NA|TRBJ1-5|NA
TGTGCCACCGCCCAGGAACAAGGTCAGCCCCAGCATTTT
CATAQEQGQPQHF
>TRBV5-1|NA|TRBJ2-7|NA
TGCGCCAGCAGCTTGTCATTAGCCTACGAGCAGTACTTC
CASSLSLAYEQYF
>TRBV15|TRBD1|TRBJ2-2|NA
TGTGCCACCAGCAGGCTCGACAGGGAGCGCGGGGAGCTGTTTTTT
CATSRLDRERGELFF
>TRBV27|NA|TRBJ2-1|NA
TGTGCCAGCAGTCCCGCCGGTCCTTCCTACAATGAGCAGTTCTTC
CASSPAGPSYNEQFF
>TRBV6-2/TRBV6-3|TRBD2|TRBJ2-5|NA
TGTGCCAGCAGTTATAGTTTGGCTAGCGGGAGAGCAGAGACCCAGTACTTC
CASSYSLASGRAETQYF
>TRBV6-5|TRBD1|TRBJ1-1|NA
TGTGCCAGCAGTCGGGACAGGGGGAGCACTGAAGCTTTCTTT
CASSRDRGSTEAFF
>TRBV19|TRBD1|TRBJ2-3|once
TGTGCCAGTAGTAAACTCCACGAAGGACAGGGTAGCACAGATACGCAGTATTTT
CASSKLHEGQGSTDTQYF
>TRBV7-2|TRBD2|TRBJ2-3|NA
TGTGCCAGCAGCTCGCCACTAGCGGTAGGCACAGATACGCAGTATTTT
CASSSPLAVGTDTQYF
>TRBV3-1/TRBV3-2|NA|TRBJ2-1|NA
TGTGCCAGCAGCTCCCTCGGGGAGTCGGGTGAGCAGTTCTTC
CASSSLGESGEQFF
>TRBV4-1|NA|TRBJ2-4|many
TGCGCCAGCAGCCAAGCCACCGGGGAGAACGTAAACATTCAGTACTTC
CASSQATGENVNIQYF
>TRBV6-5|TRBD1|TRBJ1-2|many
TGTGCCAGCAGAGCCAGGGACAGGGATGGCTACACCTTC
CASRARDRDGYTF
>TRBV29-1|NA|TRBJ1-1|once
TGCAGCGTGGCTACAGAGAACACTGAAGCTTTCTTT
CSVATENTEAFF
>TRBV21-1|NA|TRBJ2-4|few
TGTGCCAGCAGCGCCCCCCCGGGGATTCAGTACTTC
CASSAPPGIQYF
>TRBV6-5|TRBD1|TRBJ2-7|NA
TGTGCCAGCACCCACTGGACAGGCTCCTACGAGCAGTACTTC
CASTHWTGSYEQYF
>TRBV2|NA|TRBJ1-1|once
TGTGCCAGCAGTGCCACGAGGAACCATGAAGCTTTCTTT
CASSATRNHEAFF
>TRBV5-6|NA|TRBJ1-5|once
TGTGCCAGCAGCTTGGGACAGTACAATCAGCCCCAGCATTTT
CASSLGQYNQPQHF
>TRBV19|NA|TRBJ2-5|NA
TGTGCCAGCGGGACTTTGGAGACCCAGTACTTC
CASGTLETQYF